This entry concerns a single TCR beta chain. Its antigen is still unknown. This specimen belongs to a study of T-cell memory formation after mild COVID-19. Study-level information: Clustering of TCRs was largely donor specific. Study outcomes and limitations: Shrinking CD4+ clones resided mostly in CM and EM, and CD8+ ones in EMRA. Whereas later expanders leaned CD4+, clones contracting day 15 to 85 showed a balanced CD4/CD8 makeup.

Constant-segment primers and 5'RACE yielded cDNA libraries for TCR alpha and TCR beta, each carrying sample barcodes and UMIs. TCRdb re-derived calls from the 5' RACE reads in MiXCR, one entry per CDR3 protein. The sample includes 100,000 to 150,000 distinct CDR3 sequences, 15% to 20% of them seen just once. The TCR originated in an adult woman who had mild COVID-19 (a few samples of this study predate the infection). Cell type and time point are not known. Input material: PBMCs or a T cell subset sorted from them (not recorded which).

CDR3 sequence: CASSQLAGGVYNEQFF. The CDR3 DNA reads TGTGCCAGCAGCCAACTAGCGGGGGGAGTCTACAATGAGCAGTTCTTC. The chain has TRBV5-4 and TRBJ2-1, with 12 bases identical to TRBD2. Germline V CDR1 and CDR2: SGHNT, YYREEE (reference sequence). The CDR3 extends over 16 amino acids. V dropped 4 bases and J dropped 3; count of bases not matched to a gene: 5. Combining the CDR3 with reference TRBV5-4 and TRBJ2-1 gives the whole variable domain ETGVTQSPTHLIKTRGQQVTLRCSSQSGHNTVSWYQQALGQGPQFIFQYYREEENGRGNFPPRFSGLQFPNYSSELNVNALELDDSALYLCASSQLAGGVYNEQFFGPGTRLTVL.